This T cell receptor (beta chain) was recovered during a study of shared clonotypes between healthy human individuals (dated by TCRdb to between 2020 and 2021). With regard to the full study: A couple of women and a few men aged 18 to 49 years were included in the cohort. For each donor, CD4 naive and CD4 memory were each given three plates, CD8 naive was given two plates, and CD8 memory was given one plate. To estimate repertoire size and how much clonotype sharing occurs between individuals, the study deeply sequenced the blood TCR repertoires of roughly 5 healthy adults. Libraries were prepared and TCR repertoires were sequenced by different laboratories using diverse techniques, in order to increase sequencing depth and limit assay-specific biases. Between about 0.85 and 10 billion PBMCs per donor were obtained by leukapheresis.

Using the deep immunoSEQ assay, TCR CDR3 regions were amplified from genomic DNA by multiplex PCR. Extracted genomic DNA from each cell subset was spread evenly across all wells of several immunoSEQ 96-well plates, with each plate serving as a replicate. For sorted subsets, about 200 ng genomic DNA, equal to 25,000 to 35,000 T cell genomes, was loaded into each replicate PCR. Purified libraries were measured with a Qubit 3.0 fluorometer, size-checked on a Bioanalyzer 2100, and measured again with the KAPA Library Quantification kit. Every immunoSEQ 96-well plate was sequenced on a dedicated single-read 150-cycle Illumina NextSeq 550 flow cell. From the authors' description of their analysis: Because the immunoSEQ output included only junctional sequences and no quality scores, the filtering could not be the same as the filtering used for full-length reads. To assign V/J genes and CDR3, sequences were annotated against IMGT germline references using PyIR, a Python wrapper for IgBLAST v1.9. Reads with weak V/J assignments (E-value above 1e-6), missing CDR3, stop codons, out-of-frame junctions, or ambiguous translated residues were removed. A V3J clonotype was defined by an identical inferred V gene, J gene, and CDR3 amino acid sequence. The percentage overlap between two repertoires was calculated by dividing the number of shared unique clonotypes by the size of the smaller repertoire. Richness of each repertoire was evaluated using RTK rarefaction, the Chao1 estimator, and Recon v2.1 estimates of unobserved clonotypes. For all TCRbeta clonotypes obtained by the gDNA method from a handful of donors, generation probabilities were computed with OLGA. The source is immuneACCESS, and TCRdb retained only in-frame sequences with V and J called. Part of the clones is not carried over; for the studies checked, unresolved V genes explain less than half of this, and the remainder is unexplained. V, J and clone size were drawn from that table, and D and trimming were deduced from the DNA. The table for this sample lists some 500,000 clones; approximately 94% of them were counted only once. The ten largest clones add up to nearly 0.065% of the sample.

The CDR3 starts with the cysteine, ends with the phenylalanine, and has 14 residues. Of all the DNA, just the CDR3 is kept, 42 bases in frame from base 1. CDR1 SNHLY and CDR2 FYNNEI were looked up in the germline V gene. Relative to germline, V is 6 bases shorter and J is 2 bases shorter, with 13 bases between their ends. Comments on this clone: This clone's antigen is unknown. No much larger clone exists at a distance of one base, and base qualities are not known.

Results the study describes overall, beyond this receptor: Because the study included a small number of donors, the genetic and exposure-history diversity represented was limited. Naive subsets generally had larger estimated clonotype richness than memory subsets. Sampling was limited to blood, and TCR repertoires in tissue likely differ from TCR repertoires in blood. Compared with non-shared clonotypes, the clonotypes found in all four sorted-subset donors had higher generation probabilities. Even with the large sequencing depth, rarefaction of the sorted-subset datasets indicated that sequencing was incomplete. Pairwise subsampling led to the expectation that sequencing depth would affect the degree of clonotype sharing among donors. Sharing across a handful of donors was observed for 5% to 6.5% of naive CD4, under 4% of naive CD8, around 2.5% of memory CD4, and about 0.38% of memory CD8 clonotypes.

Healthy HIV-negative adults with no recently reported acute infections or vaccinations were included as donors. All donors were Caucasian adults living in Nashville, Tennessee, USA. CD4+ T cells were enriched through magnetic negative selection, after which naive cells were positively selected on CD45RA and the remaining negative fraction served as the memory subset. Blood was collected by leukapheresis, and PBMCs were isolated by Ficoll-Histopaque density gradient centrifugation and then cryopreserved in liquid nitrogen vapor phase. Analytical flow cytometry was used to check the purity and quantity of every magnetically sorted T cell population. Each sorted fraction had its genomic DNA isolated and then quantified by UV absorbance on a Nanodrop 2000c.

The chain is encoded by TRBV2 joined to TRBJ1-2; 6 matching bases give a weak D call of TRBD1. Material for sequencing was naive CD4+ T cells sorted from blood. The sample's cell subset or site, from its label and the paper: CD45RA+ positively selected. This receptor was obtained from a woman in her thirties in good health. This receptor carries the CDR3 CASSKGTLNYGYTF. The DNA sequence follows: TGTGCCAGCAGCAAGGGGACACTCAACTATGGCTACACCTTC.